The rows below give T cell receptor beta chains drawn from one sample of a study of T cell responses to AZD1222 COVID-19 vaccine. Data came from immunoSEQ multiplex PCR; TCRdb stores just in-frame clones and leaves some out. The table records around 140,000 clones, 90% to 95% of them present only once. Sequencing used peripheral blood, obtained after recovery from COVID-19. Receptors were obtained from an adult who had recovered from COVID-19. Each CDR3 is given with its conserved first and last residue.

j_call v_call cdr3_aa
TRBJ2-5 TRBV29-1 CSVDGGLDWGVEETQYF
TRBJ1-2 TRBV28 CAGRNNYGYTF
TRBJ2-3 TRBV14 CASSHVTGLDTQYF
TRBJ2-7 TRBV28 CASNPQGGPYEQYF
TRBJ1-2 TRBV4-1 CASSQPAGANYGYTF
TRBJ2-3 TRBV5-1 CASSFSGRPSTDTQYF
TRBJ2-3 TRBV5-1 CASSLGLAVDTQYF
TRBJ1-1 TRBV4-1 CASSQDVQSEAFF
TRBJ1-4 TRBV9 CASSVGRDEKLFF
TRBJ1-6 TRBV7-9 CASSWDRQAVSPLHF
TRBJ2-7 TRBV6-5 CASTPPGQRYYEQYF
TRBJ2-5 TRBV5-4 CASSLAGLAGGRETQYF
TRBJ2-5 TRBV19 CASSIGLSDGETQYF
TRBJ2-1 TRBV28 CASSFNPGLAIQKYNEQFF
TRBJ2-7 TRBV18 CASSPEGISEQYF
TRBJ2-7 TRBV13 CASSLGRFGGATYEQYF
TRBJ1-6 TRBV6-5 CASSYSREAGSPLHF
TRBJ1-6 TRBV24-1 CATSDSKAGTGLYNSPLHF
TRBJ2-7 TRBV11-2 CASSPDRGWEQYF
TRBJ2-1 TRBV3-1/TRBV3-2 CASSQMGLPHSYNEQFF
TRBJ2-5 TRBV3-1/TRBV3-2 CASSQDLASGVQETQYF
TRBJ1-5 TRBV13 CASSLRVGGDSNQPQHF
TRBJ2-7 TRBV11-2 CASSFRGQSYEQYF
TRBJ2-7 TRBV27 CASSPGRSYSYEQYF
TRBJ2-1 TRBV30 CAWSVRRLAGNEQFF
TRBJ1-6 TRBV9 CASSTQGRYNSPLHF
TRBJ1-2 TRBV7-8 CASSLLSTGGANYGYTF
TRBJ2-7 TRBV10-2 CASSAVRTGAGEQYF
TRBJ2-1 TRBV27 CASSPQGGGGINEQFF
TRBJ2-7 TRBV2 CASSEWGQTYEQYF
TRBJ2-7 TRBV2 CASIKTYLSYEQYF
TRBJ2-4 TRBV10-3 CAISDKSQDSPYRVGAKNIQYF
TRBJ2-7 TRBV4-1 CASSRGLLTYEQYF
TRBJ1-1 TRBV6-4 CASSWEMNTEAFF
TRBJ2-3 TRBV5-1 CASSPTQDTQYF
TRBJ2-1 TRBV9 CASSADGSGLAGVHEQFF
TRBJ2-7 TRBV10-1 CASSEGLATNEQYF
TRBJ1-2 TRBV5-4 CASRAGTGKGYTF
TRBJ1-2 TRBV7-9 CASSYDSEPASGYTF
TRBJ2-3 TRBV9 CASSVGGRTDTQYF
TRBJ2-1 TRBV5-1 CASSIGLAGGPSNEQFF
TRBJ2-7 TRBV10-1 CASSDNRQGSYEQYF
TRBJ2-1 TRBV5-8 CASSLRQGRWDEQFF
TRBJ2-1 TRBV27 CASSLWGPTVEQFF
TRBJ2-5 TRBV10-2 CASSDLAAQETQYF
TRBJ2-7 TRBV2 CASRRGLSTYEQYF
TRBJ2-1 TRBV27 CASSQGTSGNEQFF
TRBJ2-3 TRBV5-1 CASSFSTTDTQYF
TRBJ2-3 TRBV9 CASSVNLGRDSMTDTQYF
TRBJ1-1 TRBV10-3 CAISEFFDKNTEAFF
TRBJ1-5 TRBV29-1 CSVVGGGLDQPQHF
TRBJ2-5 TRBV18 CASSPTGGQETQYF
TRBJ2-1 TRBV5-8 CASRPRGASSFF
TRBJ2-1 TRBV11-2 CASSLDRHNEQFF
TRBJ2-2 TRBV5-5 CASGALDTGELFF